The 18 T cell receptor beta chains in this list originate from one sample, sequenced in a study of blood T cell repertoires in COVID-19. The method was immunoSEQ multiplex PCR; TCRdb's version includes in-frame clones alone and lacks a portion of them. The data show about 58,000 clones, 80% to 90% seen once. What was sequenced was peripheral blood. The receptors were gathered from a woman in her 70s with active COVID-19.

The sample holds one count of this clone. The genes are TRBV11-2 and TRBJ2-7; 9 bases line up with TRBD1. Trimming cost V 5 bases and J 0 bases; bases outside gene matches: 11. The CDR3 is made up of 17 amino acids. Germline V gene data show CDR1 as SGHAT and CDR2 as FQNNGV. This CDR3 reads CASSHGTGYIDSYEQYF. DNA for the CDR3: TGTGCCAGCAGCCACGGGACAGGGTATATTGACTCCTACGAGCAGTACTTC.

This clone was seen only once. The J gene is TRBJ2-7, the V gene TRBV10-3; 7 nucleotides agree with TRBD1. Germline V gene sequence: CDR1 ENHRY, CDR2 SYGVKD. CDR3 length equals 17 residues. V shed 3 bases and J 4 bases; nucleotides not matched to a gene: 15. CDR3 region: CAISDPERQGSPYEQYF. The CDR3, as DNA: TGTGCCATCAGTGACCCCGAACGACAGGGAAGCCCATACGAGCAGTACTTC.

This clone appeared a single time. The chain couples TRBV29-1 to TRBJ2-4, with D possibly TRBD2 on 6 matching bases. Germline values: CDR1 SQVTM, CDR2 ANQGSEA. The CDR3 is made up of 15 amino acids. V lost 2 bases, J lost 3 bases, and 14 bases lay in between. The CDR3 here is CSVEQGGTLKNIQYF. As DNA, the CDR3 is TGCAGCGTTGAACAGGGCGGGACCCTCAAAAACATTCAGTACTTC.

J is TRBJ1-2 and V is TRBV9; 9 bases agree with TRBD1. Germline V gene sequence: CDR1 SGDLS, CDR2 YYNGEE. The CDR3 is 14 amino acids. The junction had 3 bases not matched to a gene; V was cut back by 4 bases and J by 2 bases. CDR3 nucleotides: TGTGCCAGCAGCCCCGGACAGGGGAACTATGGCTACACCTTC. It is translated as CASSPGQGNYGYTF.

CDR3 bases: TGTGCCAGCAGTGAGCGGTACAATGAGCAGTTCTTC. Its translation: CASSERYNEQFF. The gene calls are TRBV2 and TRBJ2-1; no firm D call. Germline V gene sequence: CDR1 SNHLY, CDR2 FYNNEI. Trimming pared 3 bases from V and 4 bases from J, leaving 4 bases between. The CDR3 loop spans 12 amino acids.

This clone came up once. The chain employs TRBV5-4 and TRBJ2-7; 7 bases align to TRBD2. This CDR3 comprises 16 residues. J lost 7 bases, V lost 0 bases, and 13 bases had no gene match. Germline CDR1 is SGHNT and CDR2 is YYREEE (reference sequence). Here the CDR3 DNA reads TGTGCCAGCAGCTTGGCGTGGCGGGAGATTCCGGGGGAGCAGTACTTC. This sequence encodes CASSLAWREIPGEQYF.

This chain joins TRBV27 and TRBJ1-2, with no clear D. CDR3 length: 16 amino acids. V was pared by 0 bases and J by 3 bases, with 14 bases between. Germline CDR1 is MNHEY and CDR2 is SMNVEV (reference sequence). CDR3: CASSLSAELTYYGYTF. CDR3 nucleotides: TGTGCCAGCAGTTTATCGGCGGAGCTAACCTACTATGGCTACACCTTC.

The chain is built from TRBV5-5 and TRBJ1-1; perhaps TRBD1 as D (5 bases). Germline V gives CDR1 SGHKS, CDR2 YYEKEE (reference sequence). The germline V and J ends were trimmed by 2 bases and 8 bases, with 13 bases remaining between them. CDR3 length: 13 amino acids. The chain's CDR3 is CASSFLPGWEAFF. The CDR3 DNA reads TGTGCCAGCAGCTTTCTCCCAGGGTGGGAAGCTTTCTTT.

This chain joins TRBV3-1 (or the pseudogene TRBV3-2) and TRBJ1-4; 8 positions agree with TRBD1. This CDR3 is 17 amino acids long. Per the germline V gene, CDR1 is LGHDT and CDR2 is YNNKEL (reference sequence). V lost 0 bases to trimming and J lost 4 bases; unmatched junction nucleotides: 7. The CDR3 loop reads CASSQDSGQGRNEKLFF. The CDR3 DNA sequence: TGTGCCAGCAGCCAAGATTCAGGACAGGGCCGTAATGAAAAACTGTTTTTT.

The V gene is TRBV15, the J gene TRBJ2-1, with 9 bases that match TRBD2. Germline CDR1 is LNHNV and CDR2 is YYDKDF (reference sequence). Unmatched junction bases numbered 12, after V lost 3 bases and J lost 12 bases. CDR3 length equals 15 residues. CDR3 sequence: CATSRGGLAGTGQFF. The CDR3 DNA sequence: TGTGCCACCAGCAGGGGGGGTCTAGCGGGAACTGGGCAGTTCTTC.

The V call is TRBV5-1, the J call TRBJ2-3; TRBD2 agrees at 7 bases. Per the germline V gene, CDR1 is SGHRS and CDR2 is YFSETQ. CDR3 length: 16 residues. The junction had 8 bases not matched to a gene; V was cut back by 4 bases and J by 0 bases. This chain's CDR3 is CASSGGDGTSTDTQYF. The CDR3 region has the DNA TGCGCCAGCAGCGGGGGGGACGGAACTAGCACAGATACGCAGTATTTT.

The chain combines TRBV11-2 with TRBJ1-2; no definite D call. The V and J ends lost 3 bases and 8 bases respectively, with 13 bases between them. CDR3 length: 13 residues. Germline V gene lookup returns CDR1 SGHAT and CDR2 FQNNGV. CDR3 in amino acids: CASSFNTEVGYTF. CDR3 nucleotide sequence: TGTGCCAGCAGCTTTAACACCGAAGTCGGCTACACCTTC.

The chain combines TRBV6-5 with TRBJ2-1; 11 nucleotides line up with TRBD1. The trim removed 0 bases at V and 4 bases at J, leaving 2 bases unmatched. The germline gives CDR1 MNHEY, CDR2 SVGAGI. This CDR3 is built from 16 residues. This chain's CDR3 is CASSYSDRGPYNEQFF. As DNA, the CDR3 is TGTGCCAGCAGTTACTCGGACAGGGGGCCATACAATGAGCAGTTCTTC.

V is TRBV5-1 and J is TRBJ1-1, with a tentative D call TRBD1 (6 bases). Per the germline V gene, CDR1 is SGHRS and CDR2 is YFSETQ. The CDR3 covers 16 residues. Deletions cut 0 bases from V and 2 bases from J, with 14 bases between. The CDR3 loop is CASSLGGLESNTEAFF. Written as DNA, the CDR3 is TGCGCCAGCAGCTTGGGGGGGCTTGAATCCAACACTGAAGCTTTCTTT.

Remarks on this clone: The junction departs from the called germline gene at one end, perhaps through a read error. The CDR3 sequence: CTSSYSYEQYF. The CDR3, as DNA: TGTACCAGCTCGTACTCCTACGAGCAGTACTTC. This chain joins TRBV28 and TRBJ2-7; D is uncertain. The V gene's germline CDR1 is MDHEN and CDR2 SYDVKM. The CDR3 loop spans 11 amino acids.

This chain connects TRBV27 to TRBJ2-7, with D possibly being TRBD1 (5 bases). Trimming took 2 bases from V and 7 from J, leaving 21 bases between them. The CDR3 consists of 16 residues. Germline V gene sequence: CDR1 MNHEY, CDR2 SMNVEV (reference sequence). The CDR3 DNA reads as TGTGCCAGCAGTTTAATACGACCGGGCAGGGTGGCTGAGCAGTACTTC. The encoded protein is CASSLIRPGRVAEQYF.

The chain is built from TRBV5-5 and TRBJ1-4, with TRBD1 matching over 7 bases. The CDR3 sequence is 15 residues long. Trimming removed 7 bases from V and 8 bases from J; junction bases left unmatched: 14. Germline V gene data show CDR1 as SGHKS and CDR2 as YYEKEE (reference sequence). The CDR3 region is CASSTSGDRREKLFF. The CDR3 nucleotides are TGTGCCAGCTCCACCTCGGGGGACAGAAGAGAAAAACTGTTTTTT. The complete variable domain, with remaining parts taken from reference TRBV5-5 and TRBJ1-4, reads DAGVTQSPTHLIKTRGQQVTLRCSPISGHKSVSWYQQVLGQGPQFIFQYYEKEERGRGNFPDRFSARQFPNYSSELNVNALLLGDSALYLCASSTSGDRREKLFFGSGTQLSVL.

The gene calls are TRBV29-1 and TRBJ2-2, with 8 bases fitting TRBD1. Germline V CDR1 and CDR2: SQVTM, ANQGSEA. V shed 3 bases, J shed 6 bases, and the junction held 12 bases outside the gene matches. The CDR3 length is 16 residues. The CDR3 DNA sequence: TGCAGCGTTGAGGCAGGGGGCTTCTTAGATCCCGGGGAGCTGTTTTTT. This gives the protein CSVEAGGFLDPGELFF.